The present entry profiles one T cell receptor (beta chain) with its context. At one end the junction does not follow the germline gene, possibly because of a read error. The data are from a study of T cell changes during pregnancy in multiple sclerosis. Assay: immunoSEQ multiplex PCR; the TCRdb copy retains only in-frame clones and omits some. The data show 50,000 to 60,000 clones, with about nine tenths seen just once and roughly 2.1% held by the top ten. The length of the CDR3 is 18 residues. Germline values: CDR1 SSHAT, CDR2 FNYEAQ (reference sequence). This chain joins TRBV7-7 and TRBJ2-1; TRBD2 matches at 8 bases. The sample in question was peripheral blood, obtained in the first trimester of pregnancy. The sequence was collected from a female donor in good health, enrolled as a control in a pregnancy study. The CDR3 bases are TGTGCTAGCAGCTTAAGGACCCCGTCCGGGAGGGCCGGGGATGAGCAGTTCTTC. Amino acids: CASSLRTPSGRAGDEQFF.